The next 5 T cell receptor beta chains were all read from a single sample in a study of T-cell reconstitution after alpha-beta-depleted transplantation in children. Preparation of the TCRbeta library used unique molecular identifiers. A single record per CDR3 protein comes from TCRdb applying MiXCR to the PCR reads. The sample lists 250,000 to 400,000 distinct CDR3 sequences, roughly 21% occurring once. The sequencing here drew on PBMCs, mostly from graft donor cells, taken 180 days after TCRalphabeta/CD19-depleted stem cell transplant. These receptors came from a male patient between 5 and 17 years old who had a stem cell transplant for acute lymphoblastic leukemia, so the T cells may come from the graft donor.

The CDR3: CSARDISGRAAYNEQFF. CDR3 bases: TGCAGTGCTAGAGATATTAGCGGGAGGGCCGCCTACAATGAGCAGTTCTTC. The chain has TRBV20-1 and TRBJ2-1; 11 bases line up with TRBD2. CDR3 size: 17 residues. In germline, CDR1 is DFQATT, CDR2 SNEGSKA (reference sequence). The V and J ends lost 0 bases and 2 bases, in that order; junction bases with no gene match: 6.

The chain links TRBV18 to TRBJ2-1; D remains ambiguous. The V gene's germline CDR1 is KGHSH and CDR2 LQKENI. The CDR3 is 14 amino acids. The V end lost 1 base, the J end lost 3 bases, and 7 bases lay between the germline ends. The CDR3 DNA follows: TGTGCCAGCTCACCACGGGTGCACTACAATGAGCAGTTCTTC. This encodes CASSPRVHYNEQFF.

A few counts support this clonotype. This chain links TRBV5-1 with TRBJ2-1; 8 positions agree with TRBD2. The CDR3 has 16 amino acids. CDR1 and CDR2 (germline): SGHRS, YFSETQ. V lost 0 bases and J lost 0; bases outside the gene matches: 2. CDR3 sequence: CASSLALAASYNEQFF. The DNA for the CDR3 is TGCGCCAGCAGCTTGGCACTAGCGGCCTCCTACAATGAGCAGTTCTTC.

The gene calls are TRBV20-1 and TRBJ2-1; 9 bases are shared with TRBD2. With V trimmed by 5 bases and J by 1 base, 9 bases remained unmatched. The germline gives CDR1 DFQATT, CDR2 SNEGSKA (reference sequence). The CDR3 runs 16 residues. CDR3 amino acids: CSAGLSGSRSYNEQFF. In DNA form, the CDR3 reads TGCAGTGCTGGACTTAGCGGGAGTAGATCCTACAATGAGCAGTTCTTC.

V and J are TRBV27 and TRBJ2-7; no reliable D call. Deletions cut 4 bases from V and 2 bases from J, with 9 bases between. The germline V gene has CDR1 MNHEY and CDR2 SMNVEV (reference sequence). There are 13 residues in the CDR3. The CDR3, as DNA: TGTGCCAGCAGTTCCGACCGCACCTACGAGCAGTACTTC. Translated, it gives CASSSDRTYEQYF.